This T cell receptor beta chain is drawn from a study of PD-L1 blockade in urothelial cancer. Overall study: Around 2014, patients got going on atezolizumab, taking 1,200 mg intravenously every 3 weeks.

The study, taken as a whole, reports: Below-median pretreatment blood TCR clonality was a predictor of better survival.

Details on this clone: The antigen is not known.

Sequencing used immunoSEQ multiplex PCR; TCRdb keeps in-frame clones, though not all of them. The repertoire holds about 110,000 clones, with roughly 88% as singletons. J was trimmed by 5 bases and V by 4 bases; bases with no gene match: 6. CDR1 and CDR2 (germline): SGDLS, YYNGEE. CDR3 length: 15 residues. The clonotype originates from a man aged 45-65 years with urothelial cancer. The sequenced sample was PBMCs, obtained around atezolizumab (anti-PD-L1) treatment. This chain uses TRBV9 with TRBJ2-5, with TRBD2 matching 12 bases. DNA of the CDR3: TGTGCCAGCAGCCCCGGACTAGCGGGACGGGAGACCCAGTACTTC. This gives the protein CASSPGLAGRETQYF.